This T cell receptor (beta chain) was identified during a study of blood T cell repertoires in COVID-19. Study-wide background: Acute-phase and convalescent COVID-19 samples originated in the United States, Italy and Spain. T cells, B-cell-depleted T cells, or PBMCs provided the cDNA or gDNA that served as material.

This clone was detected ten times or more. As originally analysed: It was from reference gene primer amplification that nucleated cell counts were estimated. TCRdb keeps only in-frame clones here, not all; method: immunoSEQ multiplex PCR. D and trimming were read from the DNA, whereas the V and J calls and clone size are those reported in that table. The data show approximately 160,000 clones, about 79% seen once. Germline CDR1 and CDR2: GTSNPN and SVGIG (reference sequence). Trimming took off 3 bases at V and 4 bases at J, with 13 bases between the two ends. The CDR3 has 14 residues. J is TRBJ1-3 and V is TRBV30, with D possibly matching TRBD1 (5 bases). The sequence was collected from a woman aged 50 to 65 in a cohort sampled during active or convalescent COVID-19. The sequenced sample was peripheral blood. CDR3 sequence: CAWSAGLEGNTIYF. CDR3 DNA sequence: TGTGCCTGGAGCGCAGGGTTGGAGGGAAACACCATATATTTT.